Below, 20 T cell receptor beta chains from the same sample are listed, as sequenced in a study of cytomegalovirus exposure and HLA in healthy donors. In the PCR, 60 Vbeta and 13 Jbeta primers were used. Profiled with immunoSEQ multiplex PCR; TCRdb holds only in-frame clones, not every one. This sample has approximately 150,000 clones, with roughly 78% found just once. The source material was PBMCs. These receptors came from a man between 18 and 29 years old in good health and CMV-seropositive.

The chain uses TRBV5-4 and TRBJ2-1; 9 bases are a match to TRBD1. CDR1 is SGHNT, CDR2 YYREEE, per germline (reference sequence). The CDR3 runs to 14 residues. V shed 5 bases, J shed 6 bases, and the junction held 6 bases outside the gene matches. The CDR3 coding sequence is TGTGCCAGCAGTCGCCGGGACAGGGTCAATGAGCAGTTCTTC. Translation gives CASSRRDRVNEQFF.

The gene calls are TRBV30 and TRBJ2-7; 7 bases match TRBD1. CDR1 and CDR2 from the germline V gene are GTSNPN and SVGIG (reference sequence). Trimming removed 2 bases from V and 4 bases from J; junction bases left unmatched: 11. The CDR3 is made up of 15 amino acids. CDR3 sequence: CAWSPDPGGGYEQYF. The CDR3 nucleotides read TGTGCCTGGAGTCCCGATCCAGGGGGTGGGTACGAGCAGTACTTC.

In its sample, this clone was seen a few times. The chain employs TRBV5-1 and TRBJ2-5, with TRBD1 as a possible D gene (7 bases). The V gene lost 7 bases and the J gene lost 2 bases, with 9 bases spanning the gap. CDR3 length equals 12 residues. Germline lookup yields CDR1 SGHRS and CDR2 YFSETQ. The CDR3 nucleotides read TGCGCCAGCGCGGGACAGCAAGAGACCCAGTACTTC. Translating gives CASAGQQETQYF.

J is TRBJ2-7 and V is TRBV5-1; 12 bases align to TRBD2. Trimming took 3 bases from V and 5 from J; bases not matched to a gene: 12. CDR1 SGHRS and CDR2 YFSETQ come from the germline V gene. This CDR3 has 17 residues. CDR3: CASSWGWTSGNPHEQYF. The CDR3 nucleotides read TGCGCCAGCAGCTGGGGGTGGACTAGCGGGAACCCCCACGAGCAGTACTTC.

The chain uses TRBV7-8 and TRBJ2-3; tentatively, D is TRBD1 (5 bases). CDR1 SGHVS and CDR2 FQNEAQ come from the germline V gene. Trimming stripped 5 bases from V and 3 bases from J, with 15 bases between. This CDR3 is 15 amino acids long. The CDR3 bases are TGTGCCAGCAGCGTAATTGCAGGGATAACAGATACGCAGTATTTT. Amino acid sequence: CASSVIAGITDTQYF.

The chain joins TRBV4-1 to TRBJ1-2, with D perhaps matching TRBD1 (6 bases). Germline assignment: CDR1 MGHRA and CDR2 YSYEKL. The length of the CDR3 is 16 residues. Trimming shortened V by 4 bases and J by 3 bases, and 18 bases separated the two germline ends. This CDR3 is CASSPFGAGDHYGYTF. The CDR3 DNA sequence: TGCGCCAGCAGCCCCTTTGGTGCAGGGGACCACTATGGCTACACCTTC.

The chain joins TRBV7-8 to TRBJ2-7; the D is unclear. The CDR3 is 12 residues long. V was clipped by 2 bases and J by 3 bases, with 5 bases between them. CDR1 and CDR2 (germline): SGHVS, FQNEAQ. The CDR3 DNA sequence: TGTGCCAGCAGCTTATTATACTACGAGCAGTACTTC. Its translation is CASSLLYYEQYF.

The chain joins TRBV15 to TRBJ2-7; possibly TRBD1 for D (5 bases). The CDR3 runs to 14 residues. Germline V lookup: CDR1 LNHNV, CDR2 YYDKDF (reference sequence). V lost 4 bases, J lost 0 bases, and 10 bases lay in between. The CDR3, as DNA: TGTGCCACCAGCATAACGACAGCCTCCTACGAGCAGTACTTC. It specifies CATSITTASYEQYF. Full variable domain (rest looked up from reference TRBV15 and TRBJ2-7): DAMVIQNPRYQVTQFGKPVTLSCSQTLNHNVMYWYQQKSSQAPKLLFHYYDKDFNNEADTPDNFQSRRPNTSFCFLDIRSPGLGDTAMYLCATSITTASYEQYFGPGTRLTVT.

The genes are TRBV19 and TRBJ2-1, with TRBD2 identical over 10 bases. The CDR3 extends over 17 amino acids. J lost 3 bases, V lost 6 bases, and 11 bases had no gene match. Germline-derived CDR1 and CDR2 are LNHDA and SQIVND (reference sequence). This CDR3 reads CASSPDLAGDSYNEQFF. CDR3 nucleotides: TGTGCCAGTAGCCCCGATCTAGCGGGAGACAGCTACAATGAGCAGTTCTTC.

The chain's CDR3 is CASSSRDRDFEAFF. CDR3 sequence (DNA): TGTGCCAGTAGTTCCCGGGACAGGGACTTTGAAGCTTTCTTT. The rearrangement uses TRBV19 and TRBJ1-1; 9 nucleotides align to TRBD1. The CDR3 length is 14 residues. V lost 5 bases to trimming and J lost 7 bases; unmatched junction nucleotides: 8. Per the germline V gene, CDR1 is LNHDA and CDR2 is SQIVND (reference sequence).

This rearrangement joins TRBV6-5 to TRBJ1-5; the D gene is possibly TRBD1 (6 bases). The ends were cut back, 5 bases at V and 4 bases at J, with 9 bases in the middle. Germline-derived CDR1 and CDR2 are MNHEY and SVGAGI. The CDR3 extends over 13 amino acids. The CDR3 protein is CASSKGGNQPQHF. The CDR3 region has the DNA TGTGCCAGCAGTAAAGGGGGTAATCAGCCCCAGCATTTT.

This chain connects TRBV25-1 to TRBJ2-5; 7 bases align to TRBD2. The CDR3 totals 13 residues. V shed 3 bases, J shed 5 bases, and the junction held 3 bases outside the gene matches. CDR1 and CDR2 from the germline V gene are MGHDK and SYGVNS. CDR3 sequence (DNA): TGTGCCAGCAGTGAGGGAGGGTTGGAGACCCAGTACTTC. Translation: CASSEGGLETQYF.

V usage is TRBV4-1 and J usage is TRBJ1-4; no firm D call. Germline CDR1 and CDR2: MGHRA and YSYEKL. Deletions cut 2 bases from V and 8 bases from J, with 12 bases between. The length of the CDR3 is 14 residues. CDR3 amino acids: CASSQLSEGEKLFF. CDR3 nucleotides: TGCGCCAGCAGCCAATTATCGGAGGGAGAAAAACTGTTTTTT.

The table lists this clone with a count of one. V gene TRBV2 combines with J gene TRBJ1-2; TRBD1 matches 7 bases. The CDR3 sequence is 13 residues long. The junction had 5 bases not matched to a gene; V was cut back by 6 bases and J by 4 bases. The germline gives CDR1 SNHLY, CDR2 FYNNEI. DNA of the CDR3: TGTGCCAGCAGAATCGACAGGGCCTATGGCTACACCTTC. Protein: CASRIDRAYGYTF.

A few counts support this clone. The chain employs TRBV5-1 and TRBJ2-7, with D maybe TRBD2 (7 bases). The CDR3 loop spans 16 amino acids. Trimming took 0 bases from V and 0 from J, leaving 13 bases between them. Germline values: CDR1 SGHRS, CDR2 YFSETQ. CDR3 in amino acids: CASSLDGGPSSYEQYF. DNA of the CDR3: TGCGCCAGCAGCTTGGACGGGGGGCCTTCCTCCTACGAGCAGTACTTC.

This chain links TRBV18 with TRBJ1-1; D is perhaps TRBD1 (5 bases). The V gene's germline CDR1 is KGHSH and CDR2 LQKENI. V lost 2 bases and J lost 7, with 11 bases in between. CDR3 length: 13 amino acids. The CDR3 coding sequence is TGTGCCAGCTCACCATCGGCAGGGCGTGAAGCTTTCTTT. Encoded protein: CASSPSAGREAFF.

V is TRBV6-6 and J is TRBJ1-2, with unresolved D. This CDR3 is built from 13 residues. The ends were cut back, 5 bases at V and 3 bases at J, with 10 bases in the middle. CDR1 is MNHNY, CDR2 SVGAGI, per germline (reference sequence). This chain's CDR3 is CASSPGFDYGYTF. As DNA, the CDR3 is TGTGCCAGCAGTCCCGGGTTCGACTATGGCTACACCTTC.

The V and J genes are TRBV6-1 and TRBJ1-2, with TRBD1 as a possible D gene (6 bases). The germline V and J ends were trimmed by 1 base and 0 bases, with 9 bases remaining between them. The CDR3 totals 15 residues. Germline values: CDR1 MNHNS, CDR2 SASEGT. In nucleotides, the CDR3 is TGTGCCAGCAGTGAAGGGGCAGGGGCTAACTATGGCTACACCTTC. Translating it yields CASSEGAGANYGYTF.

The genes are TRBV2 and TRBJ1-4; D remains unclear. Germline loops: CDR1 SNHLY, CDR2 FYNNEI. Trimming stripped 10 bases from V and 4 bases from J, with 13 bases between. This CDR3 is built from 13 residues. CDR3 sequence reads: CATANERNEKLFF. DNA of the CDR3: TGTGCCACCGCCAACGAGCGTAATGAAAAACTGTTTTTT.

This clone was seen once. This chain connects TRBV7-3 to TRBJ2-1, with TRBD2 matching over 13 bases. The CDR3 totals 17 residues. The germline gives CDR1 SGHTA, CDR2 FQGTGA. Losses at the gene ends were 4 bases for V and 9 bases for J; bases not matched to a gene: 12. CDR3 amino acids: CASSYRTSGRNGGEQFF. The CDR3 DNA sequence: TGTGCCAGCAGCTATAGGACTAGCGGGAGAAACGGGGGTGAGCAGTTCTTC.